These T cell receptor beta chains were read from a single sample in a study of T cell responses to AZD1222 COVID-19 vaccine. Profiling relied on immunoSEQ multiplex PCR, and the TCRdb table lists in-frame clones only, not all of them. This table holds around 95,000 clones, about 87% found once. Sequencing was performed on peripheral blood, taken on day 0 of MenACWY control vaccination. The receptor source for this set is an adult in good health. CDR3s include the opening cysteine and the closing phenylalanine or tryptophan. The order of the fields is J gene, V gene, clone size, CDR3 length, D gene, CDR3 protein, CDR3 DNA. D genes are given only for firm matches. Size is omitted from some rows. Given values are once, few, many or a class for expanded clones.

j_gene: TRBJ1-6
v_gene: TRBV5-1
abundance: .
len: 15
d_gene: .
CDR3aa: CASSSDPGMWSPLHF
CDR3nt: TGCGCCAGCAGCTCGGACCCGGGGATGTGGTCACCCCTCCACTTT

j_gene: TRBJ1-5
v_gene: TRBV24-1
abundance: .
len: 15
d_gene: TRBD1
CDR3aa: CATSLGQGGGQPQHF
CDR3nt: TGTGCCACCAGCCTCGGACAGGGAGGAGGTCAGCCCCAGCATTTT

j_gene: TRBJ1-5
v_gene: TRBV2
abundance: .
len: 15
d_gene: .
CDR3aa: CASRRTEMSNQPQHF
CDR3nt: TGTGCCAGCAGGCGAACAGAGATGAGCAATCAGCCCCAGCATTTT

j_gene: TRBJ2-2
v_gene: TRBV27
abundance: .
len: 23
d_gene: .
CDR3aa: CASSQPVWRGRDRVLRDTGELFF
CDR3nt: TGTGCCAGCAGTCAACCCGTATGGAGGGGCCGGGACAGAGTTCTTCGCGACACCGGGGAGCTGTTTTTT

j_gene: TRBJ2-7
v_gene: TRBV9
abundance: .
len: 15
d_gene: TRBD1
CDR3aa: CASSVDRQGPYEQYF
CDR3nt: TGTGCCAGCAGCGTGGACCGACAGGGGCCCTACGAGCAGTACTTC

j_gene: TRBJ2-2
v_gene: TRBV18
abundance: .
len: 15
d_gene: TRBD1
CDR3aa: CASSPPGQPSGELFF
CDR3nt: TGTGCCAGCTCACCCCCGGGACAGCCTAGTGGGGAGCTGTTTTTT

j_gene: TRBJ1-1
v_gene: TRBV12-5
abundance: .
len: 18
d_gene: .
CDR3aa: CASGLFVGSGQKNTEAFF
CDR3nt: TGTGCTAGTGGTTTGTTTGTAGGCTCAGGACAGAAGAACACTGAAGCTTTCTTT

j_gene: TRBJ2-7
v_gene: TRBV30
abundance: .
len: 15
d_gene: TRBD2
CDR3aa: CAWRKLAGTSYEQYF
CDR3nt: TGTGCCTGGAGGAAACTAGCGGGGACTTCCTACGAGCAGTACTTC

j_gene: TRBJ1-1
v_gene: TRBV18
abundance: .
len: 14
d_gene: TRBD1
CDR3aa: CASSPGTGTPEAFF
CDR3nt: TGTGCCAGCTCACCCGGGACAGGTACCCCTGAAGCTTTCTTT

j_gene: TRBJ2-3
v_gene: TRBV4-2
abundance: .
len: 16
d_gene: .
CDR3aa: CASSQAGASRTDTQYF
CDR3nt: TGTGCCAGCAGCCAAGCGGGAGCATCCCGCACAGATACGCAGTATTTT

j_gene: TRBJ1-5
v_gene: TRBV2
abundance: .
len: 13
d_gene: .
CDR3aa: CASRLGSLQPQHF
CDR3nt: TGTGCCAGCAGGCTTGGGAGCCTCCAGCCCCAGCATTTT

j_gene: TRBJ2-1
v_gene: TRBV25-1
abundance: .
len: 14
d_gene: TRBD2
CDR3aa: CASSGLADYNEQFF
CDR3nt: TGTGCCAGCAGTGGTCTAGCGGATTACAATGAGCAGTTCTTC

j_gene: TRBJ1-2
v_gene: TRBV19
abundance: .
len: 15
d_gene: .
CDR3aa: CASSRGPRGSYGYTF
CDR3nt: TGTGCCAGTAGCCGAGGGCCCCGGGGTAGCTATGGCTACACCTTC

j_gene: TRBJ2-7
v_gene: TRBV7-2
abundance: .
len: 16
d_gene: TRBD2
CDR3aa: CASSQPTLAGVGEQYF
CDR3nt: TGTGCCAGCAGCCAACCTACCCTAGCGGGGGTTGGCGAGCAGTACTTC

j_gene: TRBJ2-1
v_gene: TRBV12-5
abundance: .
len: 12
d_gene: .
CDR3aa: CASGLFGNEQFF
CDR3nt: TGTGCTAGTGGTTTGTTTGGGAATGAGCAGTTCTTC

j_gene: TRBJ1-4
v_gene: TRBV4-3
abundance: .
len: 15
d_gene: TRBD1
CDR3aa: CASSQDRGTGKKLFF
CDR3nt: TGCGCCAGCAGCCAAGATCGGGGGACAGGGAAAAAACTGTTTTTT

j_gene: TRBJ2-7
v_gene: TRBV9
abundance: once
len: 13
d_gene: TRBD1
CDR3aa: CASSVQGAYEQYF
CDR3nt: TGTGCCAGCAGCGTACAGGGGGCTTACGAGCAGTACTTC

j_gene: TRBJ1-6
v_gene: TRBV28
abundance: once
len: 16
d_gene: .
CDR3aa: CASSPAGRSYNSPLHF
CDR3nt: TGTGCCAGCAGTCCCGCTGGCAGGAGCTATAATTCACCCCTCCACTTT

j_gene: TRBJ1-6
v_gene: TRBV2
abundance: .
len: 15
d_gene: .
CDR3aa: CASSGTTYLIQWLHF
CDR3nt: TGTGCCAGCAGTGGGACGACCTACCTAATTCAATGGCTCCACTTT

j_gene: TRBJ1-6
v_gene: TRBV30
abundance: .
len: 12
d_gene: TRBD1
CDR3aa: CALGQGDSPLHF
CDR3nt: TGTGCCTTAGGACAGGGTGATTCACCCCTCCACTTT

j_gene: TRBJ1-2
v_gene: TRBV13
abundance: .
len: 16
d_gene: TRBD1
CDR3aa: CASSAAGTGLGYGYTF
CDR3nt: TGTGCCAGCAGCGCCGCCGGGACAGGCCTTGGCTATGGCTACACCTTC

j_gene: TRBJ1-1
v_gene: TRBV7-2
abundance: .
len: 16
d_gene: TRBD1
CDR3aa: CASSLMPPGQGVEAFF
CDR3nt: TGTGCCAGCAGCTTAATGCCGCCGGGACAGGGTGTTGAAGCTTTCTTT

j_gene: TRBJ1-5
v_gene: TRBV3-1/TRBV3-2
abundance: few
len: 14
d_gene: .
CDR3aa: CASSQDLGNQPQHF
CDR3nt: TGTGCCAGCAGCCAAGACCTCGGGAATCAGCCCCAGCATTTT

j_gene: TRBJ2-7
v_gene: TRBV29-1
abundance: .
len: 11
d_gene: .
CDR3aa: CSGGNGYEQYF
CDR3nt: TGCAGCGGCGGGAACGGCTACGAGCAGTACTTC

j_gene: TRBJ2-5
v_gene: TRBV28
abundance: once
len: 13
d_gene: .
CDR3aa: CASRGQALETQYF
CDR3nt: TGTGCCAGCAGGGGGCAGGCGTTAGAGACCCAGTACTTC

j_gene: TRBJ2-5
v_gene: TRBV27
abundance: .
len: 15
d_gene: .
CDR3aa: CASSRRRGSGETQYF
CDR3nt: TGTGCCAGCAGCCGTAGGAGGGGAAGCGGAGAGACCCAGTACTTC

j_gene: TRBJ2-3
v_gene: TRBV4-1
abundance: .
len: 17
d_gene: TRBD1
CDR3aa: CASSQDRRTGSTDTQYF
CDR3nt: TGCGCCAGCAGCCAAGATCGTAGGACAGGGAGCACAGATACGCAGTATTTT

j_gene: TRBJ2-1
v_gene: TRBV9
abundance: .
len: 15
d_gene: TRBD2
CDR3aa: CASSATSGSGSEQFF
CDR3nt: TGTGCCAGCAGCGCAACTAGCGGGAGCGGCAGTGAGCAGTTCTTC

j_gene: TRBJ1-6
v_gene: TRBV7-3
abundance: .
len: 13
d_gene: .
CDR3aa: CASSLTPGSPLHF
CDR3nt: TGTGCCAGCAGCTTAACGCCGGGTTCACCCCTCCACTTT